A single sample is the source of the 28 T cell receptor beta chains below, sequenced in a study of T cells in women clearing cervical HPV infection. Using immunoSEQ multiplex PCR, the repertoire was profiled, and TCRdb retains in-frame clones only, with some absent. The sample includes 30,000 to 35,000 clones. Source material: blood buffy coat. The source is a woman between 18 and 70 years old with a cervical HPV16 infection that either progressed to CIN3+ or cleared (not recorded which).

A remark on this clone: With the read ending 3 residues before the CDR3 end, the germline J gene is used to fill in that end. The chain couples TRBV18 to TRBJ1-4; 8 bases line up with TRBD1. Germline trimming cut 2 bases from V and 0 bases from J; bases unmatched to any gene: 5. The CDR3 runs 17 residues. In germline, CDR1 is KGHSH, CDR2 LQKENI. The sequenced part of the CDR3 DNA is TGTGCCAGCTCACCAAGGGGGACAGGCTCAACTAATGAAAAA. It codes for CASSPRGTGSTNEK. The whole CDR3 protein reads CASSPRGTGSTNEKLFF.

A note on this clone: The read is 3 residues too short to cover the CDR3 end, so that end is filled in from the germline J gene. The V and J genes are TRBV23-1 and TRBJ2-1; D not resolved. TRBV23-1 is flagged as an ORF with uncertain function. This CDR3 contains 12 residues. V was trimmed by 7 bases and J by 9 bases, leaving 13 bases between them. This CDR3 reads CASKGYQGEQFF. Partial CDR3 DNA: TGCGCCAGCAAGGGCTACCAAGGTGAG.

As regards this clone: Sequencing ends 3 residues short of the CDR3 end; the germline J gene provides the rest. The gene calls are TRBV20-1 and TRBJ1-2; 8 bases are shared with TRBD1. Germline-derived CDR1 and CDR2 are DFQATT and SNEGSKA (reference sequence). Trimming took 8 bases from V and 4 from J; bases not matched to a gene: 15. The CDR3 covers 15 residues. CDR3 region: CSPHQPQGASYGYTF. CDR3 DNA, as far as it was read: TGCAGTCCCCACCAGCCCCAGGGGGCAAGCTATGGC.

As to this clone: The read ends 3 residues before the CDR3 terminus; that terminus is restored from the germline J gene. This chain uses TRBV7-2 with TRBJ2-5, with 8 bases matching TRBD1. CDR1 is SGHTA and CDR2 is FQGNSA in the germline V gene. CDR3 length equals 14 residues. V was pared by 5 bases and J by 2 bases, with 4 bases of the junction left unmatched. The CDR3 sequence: CASSRGQGQETQYF. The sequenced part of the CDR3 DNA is TGTGCCAGCAGCAGAGGACAGGGTCAAGAGACC.

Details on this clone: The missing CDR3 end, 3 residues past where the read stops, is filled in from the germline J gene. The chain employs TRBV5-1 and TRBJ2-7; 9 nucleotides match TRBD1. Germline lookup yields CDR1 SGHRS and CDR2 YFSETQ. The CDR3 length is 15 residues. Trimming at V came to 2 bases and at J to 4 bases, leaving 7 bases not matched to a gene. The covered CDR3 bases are TGCGCCAGCAGCTTCTCCGGGACAGGGTCTTACGAG. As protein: CASSFSGTGSYE. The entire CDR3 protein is CASSFSGTGSYEQYF.

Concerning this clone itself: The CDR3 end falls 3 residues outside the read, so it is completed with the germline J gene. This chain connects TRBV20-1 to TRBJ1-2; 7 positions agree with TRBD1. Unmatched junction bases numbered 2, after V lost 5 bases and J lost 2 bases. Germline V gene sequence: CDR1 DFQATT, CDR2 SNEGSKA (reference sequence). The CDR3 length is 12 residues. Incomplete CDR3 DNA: TGCAGTGCTGCGACAGGGAACTATGGC. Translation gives CSAATGNYG. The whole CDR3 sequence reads CSAATGNYGYTF.

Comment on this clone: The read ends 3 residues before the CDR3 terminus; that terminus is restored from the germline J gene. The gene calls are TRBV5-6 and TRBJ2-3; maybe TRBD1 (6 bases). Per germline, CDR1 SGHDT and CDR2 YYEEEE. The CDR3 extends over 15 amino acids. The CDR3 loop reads CASSSYGGGRETQYF. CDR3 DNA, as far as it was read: TGTGCCAGCAGCTCTTATGGTGGGGGCCGAGAGACG.

CDR3 in amino acids: CASSPQGQGAYDYTF. The CDR3 bases that were read are TGTGCCAGCTCACCACAGGGACAGGGGGCATACGAC. The J gene is TRBJ1-2, the V gene TRBV18; 12 bases line up with TRBD1. The DNA ends 3 residues before the CDR3 does, and the rest of the CDR3 is filled in from the germline J gene. This CDR3 is 15 amino acids long. Germline V CDR1 and CDR2: KGHSH, LQKENI.

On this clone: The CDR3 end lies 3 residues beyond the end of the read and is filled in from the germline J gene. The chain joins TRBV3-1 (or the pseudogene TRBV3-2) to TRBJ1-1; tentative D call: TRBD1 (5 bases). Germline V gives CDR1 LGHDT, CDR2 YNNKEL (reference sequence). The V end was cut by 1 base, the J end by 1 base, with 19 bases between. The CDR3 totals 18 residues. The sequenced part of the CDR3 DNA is TGTGCCAGCAGCCAAGGGAGGGGTTTGGGTGCAAGGAACACTGAA. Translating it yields CASSQGRGLGARNTE. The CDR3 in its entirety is CASSQGRGLGARNTEAFF.

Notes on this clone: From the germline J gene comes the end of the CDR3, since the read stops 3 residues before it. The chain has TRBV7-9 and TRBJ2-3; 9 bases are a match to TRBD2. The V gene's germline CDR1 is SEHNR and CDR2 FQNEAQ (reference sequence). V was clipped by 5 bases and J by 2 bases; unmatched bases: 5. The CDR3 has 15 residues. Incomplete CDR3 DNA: TGTGCCAGCAGCATCTGGACTAGCGACACAGATACG. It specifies CASSIWTSDTDT. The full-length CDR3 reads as CASSIWTSDTDTQYF.

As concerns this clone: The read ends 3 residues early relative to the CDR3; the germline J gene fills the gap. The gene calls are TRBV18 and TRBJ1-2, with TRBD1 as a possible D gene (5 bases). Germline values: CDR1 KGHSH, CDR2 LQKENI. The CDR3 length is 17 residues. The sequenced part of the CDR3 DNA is TGTGCCAGCTCACCACCCTGGGGGACTAGCGAAACAGATACC. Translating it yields CASSPPWGTSETDT. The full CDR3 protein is CASSPPWGTSETDTYTF.

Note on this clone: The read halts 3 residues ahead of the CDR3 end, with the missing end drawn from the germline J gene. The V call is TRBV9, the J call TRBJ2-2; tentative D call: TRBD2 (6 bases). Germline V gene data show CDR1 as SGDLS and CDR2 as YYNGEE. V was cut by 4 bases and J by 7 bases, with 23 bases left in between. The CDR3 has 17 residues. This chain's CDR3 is CASSQSRDSAGHGELFF. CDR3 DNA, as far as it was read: TGTGCCAGCAGCCAAAGCCGGGACTCAGCGGGTCACGGGGAG.

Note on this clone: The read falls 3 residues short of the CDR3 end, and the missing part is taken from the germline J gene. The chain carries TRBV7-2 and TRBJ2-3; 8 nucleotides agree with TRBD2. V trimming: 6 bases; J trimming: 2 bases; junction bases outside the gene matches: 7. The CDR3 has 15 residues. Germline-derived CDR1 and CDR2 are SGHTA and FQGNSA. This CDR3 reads CASSPLRGATDTQYF. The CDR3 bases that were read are TGTGCCAGCAGTCCACTGCGGGGGGCCACAGATACG.

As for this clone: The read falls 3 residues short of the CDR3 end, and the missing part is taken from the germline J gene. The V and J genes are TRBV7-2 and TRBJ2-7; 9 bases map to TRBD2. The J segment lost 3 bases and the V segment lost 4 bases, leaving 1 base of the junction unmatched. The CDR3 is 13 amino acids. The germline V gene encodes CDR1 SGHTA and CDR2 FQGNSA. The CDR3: CASSSRGGYEQYF. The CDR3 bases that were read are TGTGCCAGCAGCTCGCGGGGGGGCTACGAG.

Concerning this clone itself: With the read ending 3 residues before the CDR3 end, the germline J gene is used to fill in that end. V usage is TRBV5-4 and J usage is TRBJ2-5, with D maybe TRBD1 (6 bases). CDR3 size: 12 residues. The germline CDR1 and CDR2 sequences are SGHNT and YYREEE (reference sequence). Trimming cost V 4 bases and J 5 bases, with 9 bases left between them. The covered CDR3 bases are TGTGCCAGCAGCCCAGGGGAGGAGACC. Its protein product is CASSPGEET. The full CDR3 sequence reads CASSPGEETQYF. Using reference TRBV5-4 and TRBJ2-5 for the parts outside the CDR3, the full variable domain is ETGVTQSPTHLIKTRGQQVTLRCSSQSGHNTVSWYQQALGQGPQFIFQYYREEENGRGNFPPRFSGLQFPNYSSELNVNALELDDSALYLCASSPGEETQYFGPGTRLLVL.

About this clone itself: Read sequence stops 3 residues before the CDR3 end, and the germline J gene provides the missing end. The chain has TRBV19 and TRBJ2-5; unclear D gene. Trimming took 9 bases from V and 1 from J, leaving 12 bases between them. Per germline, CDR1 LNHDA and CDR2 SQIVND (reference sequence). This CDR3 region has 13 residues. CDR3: CASADNSQETQYF. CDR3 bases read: TGTGCCAGCGCCGACAATTCCCAAGAGACC.

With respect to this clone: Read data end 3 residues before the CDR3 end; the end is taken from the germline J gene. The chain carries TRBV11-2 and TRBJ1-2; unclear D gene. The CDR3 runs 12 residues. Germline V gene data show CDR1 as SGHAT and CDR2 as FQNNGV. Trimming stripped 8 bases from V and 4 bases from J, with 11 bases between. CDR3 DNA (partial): TGTGCCAGCGACATGGTCTCCTATGGC. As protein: CASDMVSYG. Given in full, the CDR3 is CASDMVSYGYTF.

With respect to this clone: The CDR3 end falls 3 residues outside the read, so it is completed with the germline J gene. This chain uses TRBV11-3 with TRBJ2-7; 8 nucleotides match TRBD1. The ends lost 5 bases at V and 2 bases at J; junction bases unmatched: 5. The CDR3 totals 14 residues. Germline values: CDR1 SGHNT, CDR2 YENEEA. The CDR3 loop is CASSLGQGTYEQYF. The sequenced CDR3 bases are TGTGCCAGCAGCCTTGGACAGGGTACCTACGAG.

This CDR3 is CSATPRTGPYNEQFF. CDR3 DNA (partial): TGCAGTGCAACCCCCCGGACAGGACCCTACAATGAG. The rearrangement uses TRBV20-1 and TRBJ2-1; 7 positions match TRBD1. Read data end 3 residues before the CDR3 end; the end is taken from the germline J gene. Germline V gene lookup returns CDR1 DFQATT and CDR2 SNEGSKA (reference sequence). Trimming removed 6 bases from V and 2 bases from J; junction bases left unmatched: 10. The CDR3 is 15 residues long.

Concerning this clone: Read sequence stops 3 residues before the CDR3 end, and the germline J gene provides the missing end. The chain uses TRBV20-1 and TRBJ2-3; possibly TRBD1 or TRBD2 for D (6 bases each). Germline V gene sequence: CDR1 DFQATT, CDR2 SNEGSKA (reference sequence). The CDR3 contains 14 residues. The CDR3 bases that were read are TGCAGTGCTAGAGACCCACAGGGACGGGAGACG. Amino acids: CSARDPQGRET. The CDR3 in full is CSARDPQGRETQYF.

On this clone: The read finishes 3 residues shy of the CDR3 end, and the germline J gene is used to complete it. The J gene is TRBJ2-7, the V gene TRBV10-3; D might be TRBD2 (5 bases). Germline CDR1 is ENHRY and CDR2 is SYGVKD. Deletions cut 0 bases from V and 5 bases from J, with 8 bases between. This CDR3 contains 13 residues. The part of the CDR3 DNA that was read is TGTGCCATCAGTGAGTCGTCCGGGGACGAG. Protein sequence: CAISESSGDE. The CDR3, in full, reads CAISESSGDEQYF.

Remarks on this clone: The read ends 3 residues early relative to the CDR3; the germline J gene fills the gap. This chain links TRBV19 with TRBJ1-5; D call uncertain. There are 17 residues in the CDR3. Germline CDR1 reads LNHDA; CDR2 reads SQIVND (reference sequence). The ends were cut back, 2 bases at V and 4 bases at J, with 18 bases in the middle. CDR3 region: CASSIRGSVGPNQPQHF. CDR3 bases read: TGTGCCAGTAGTATACGTGGGTCAGTAGGGCCTAATCAGCCC.

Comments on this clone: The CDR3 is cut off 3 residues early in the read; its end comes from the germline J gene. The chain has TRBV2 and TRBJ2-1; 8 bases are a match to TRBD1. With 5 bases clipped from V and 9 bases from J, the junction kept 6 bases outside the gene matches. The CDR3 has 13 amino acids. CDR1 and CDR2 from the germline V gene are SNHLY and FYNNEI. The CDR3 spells CASSRTGFGEQFF. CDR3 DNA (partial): TGTGCCAGCAGTCGGACAGGGTTCGGTGAG.

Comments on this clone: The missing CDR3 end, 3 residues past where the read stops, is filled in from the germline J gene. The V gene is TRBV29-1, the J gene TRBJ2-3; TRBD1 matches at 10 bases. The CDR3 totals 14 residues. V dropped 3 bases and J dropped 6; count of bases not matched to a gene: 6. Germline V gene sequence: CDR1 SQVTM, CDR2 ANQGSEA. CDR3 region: CSVEPGTGADTQYF. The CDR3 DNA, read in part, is TGCAGCGTTGAGCCCGGGACAGGGGCGGATACG.

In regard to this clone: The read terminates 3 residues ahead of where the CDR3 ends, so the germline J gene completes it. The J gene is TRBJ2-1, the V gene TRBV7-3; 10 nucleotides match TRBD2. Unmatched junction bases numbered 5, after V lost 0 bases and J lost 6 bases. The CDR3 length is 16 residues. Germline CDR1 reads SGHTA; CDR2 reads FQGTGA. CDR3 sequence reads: CASSLTRLAGANEQFF. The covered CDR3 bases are TGTGCCAGCAGCTTAACGAGGCTAGCGGGGGCCAATGAG. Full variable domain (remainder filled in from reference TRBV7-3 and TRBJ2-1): GAGVSQTPSNKVTEKGKYVELRCDPISGHTALYWYRQSLGQGPEFLIYFQGTGAADDSGLPNDRFFAVRPEGSVSTLKIQRTERGDSAVYLCASSLTRLAGANEQFFGPGTRLTVL.

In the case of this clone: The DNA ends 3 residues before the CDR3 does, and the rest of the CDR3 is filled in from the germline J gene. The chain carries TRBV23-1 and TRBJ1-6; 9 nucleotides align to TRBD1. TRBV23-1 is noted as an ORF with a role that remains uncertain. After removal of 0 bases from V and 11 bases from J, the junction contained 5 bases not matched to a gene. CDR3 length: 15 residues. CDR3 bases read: TGCGCCAGCAGTCAATCTGGGACAGGGACAACACCC. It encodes CASSQSGTGTTP. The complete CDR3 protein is CASSQSGTGTTPLHF.

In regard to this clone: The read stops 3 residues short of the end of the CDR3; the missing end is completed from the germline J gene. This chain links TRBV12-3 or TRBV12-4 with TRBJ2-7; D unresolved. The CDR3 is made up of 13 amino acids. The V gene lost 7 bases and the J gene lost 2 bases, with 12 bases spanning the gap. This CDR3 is CASTVDTAYEQYF. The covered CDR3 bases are TGTGCCAGCACCGTCGACACAGCCTACGAG.

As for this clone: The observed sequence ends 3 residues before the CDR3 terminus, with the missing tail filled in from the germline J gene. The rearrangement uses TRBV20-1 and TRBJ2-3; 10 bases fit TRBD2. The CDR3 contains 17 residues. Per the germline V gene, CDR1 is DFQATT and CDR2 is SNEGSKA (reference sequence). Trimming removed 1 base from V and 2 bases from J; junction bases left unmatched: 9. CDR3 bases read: TGCAGTGCTAGAGTTCTAGCGGGGGATGGGGACACAGATACG. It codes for CSARVLAGDGDTDT. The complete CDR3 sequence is CSARVLAGDGDTDTQYF.